Listed below are T cell receptor beta chains from one sample, sequenced in a study of control samples from healthy donors and cancer patients. Profiling relied on immunoSEQ multiplex PCR, and the TCRdb table lists in-frame clones only, not all of them. The data show 15,000 to 20,000 clones, with roughly 89% seen just once and about 32% held by the top ten. Sequenced material: PBMCs. These receptors were obtained from a man in his sixties with head and neck cancer. The CDR3 runs from the conserved cysteine through the conserved F or W. A D gene is named only where the DNA matches it firmly. A clone size is listed for some rows: how often the clone was seen (once, few, many), or a class if it is expanded.

clone_size: NA
j_call: TRBJ1-4
d_call: NA
v_call: TRBV5-5
cdr3_nt: TGTGCCAGCACTCTTGGGCAGGGAGTGGAAAAACTGTTTTTT
cdr3_aa: CASTLGQGVEKLFF

clone_size: NA
j_call: TRBJ1-5
d_call: TRBD1
v_call: TRBV19
cdr3_nt: TGTGCCAGTAAGGGACAGCTCAATCAGCCCCAGCATTTT
cdr3_aa: CASKGQLNQPQHF

clone_size: NA
j_call: TRBJ1-1
d_call: TRBD1
v_call: TRBV19
cdr3_nt: TGTGCCAGTAGTATCGGGGGACAGACATTCACTGAAGCTTTCTTT
cdr3_aa: CASSIGGQTFTEAFF

clone_size: NA
j_call: TRBJ1-4
d_call: NA
v_call: TRBV7-9
cdr3_nt: TGTGCCAGCAGCCTCAGGTCGCCTTGGGGTGAAAAACTGTTTTTT
cdr3_aa: CASSLRSPWGEKLFF

clone_size: large
j_call: TRBJ2-1
d_call: NA
v_call: TRBV19
cdr3_nt: TGTGCCAGTAGTCCTGGGGCGGGGAGCTACAATGAGCAGTTCTTC
cdr3_aa: CASSPGAGSYNEQFF

clone_size: NA
j_call: TRBJ1-1
d_call: NA
v_call: TRBV11-1
cdr3_nt: TGTGCCAGCAGTCATAGGGTGGGTTTGAACACTGAAGCTTTCTTT
cdr3_aa: CASSHRVGLNTEAFF

clone_size: NA
j_call: TRBJ2-5
d_call: TRBD2
v_call: TRBV12-3/TRBV12-4
cdr3_nt: TGTGCCAGCAGTCTCGGGACTAAAGGGACCCAGTACTTC
cdr3_aa: CASSLGTKGTQYF

clone_size: few
j_call: TRBJ2-7
d_call: NA
v_call: TRBV6-6
cdr3_nt: TGTGCCAGCAGTTGGGGCTGGACAGCCGAGCAGTACTTC
cdr3_aa: CASSWGWTAEQYF

clone_size: NA
j_call: TRBJ2-7
d_call: NA
v_call: TRBV7-9
cdr3_nt: TGTGCCAGCAGCTTAGACAGGTCGAGCTCCTACGAGCAGTACTTC
cdr3_aa: CASSLDRSSSYEQYF

clone_size: NA
j_call: TRBJ1-2
d_call: TRBD1
v_call: TRBV6-5
cdr3_nt: TGTGCCAGCACTATGGACAGGCTCTCTAACTATGGCTACACCTTC
cdr3_aa: CASTMDRLSNYGYTF

clone_size: NA
j_call: TRBJ2-7
d_call: NA
v_call: TRBV3-1/TRBV3-2
cdr3_nt: TGTGCCAGCAGCCAAGATGGCGGTGGACAGACCTACGAGCAGTACTTC
cdr3_aa: CASSQDGGGQTYEQYF

clone_size: NA
j_call: TRBJ2-4
d_call: NA
v_call: TRBV5-8
cdr3_nt: TGTGCCAGCAGCCTGGGGGAGGTTGCAAACATTCAGTACTTC
cdr3_aa: CASSLGEVANIQYF

clone_size: NA
j_call: TRBJ1-1
d_call: NA
v_call: TRBV9
cdr3_nt: TGTGCCAGCAGCGTACTATCCGAAATAAGGGCGGGTGAAGCTTTCTTT
cdr3_aa: CASSVLSEIRAGEAFF

clone_size: NA
j_call: TRBJ1-4
d_call: NA
v_call: TRBV7-9
cdr3_nt: TGTGCCAGCAGGCCCGATACCGAGGAAAAACTGTTTTTT
cdr3_aa: CASRPDTEEKLFF

clone_size: NA
j_call: TRBJ2-6
d_call: NA
v_call: TRBV6-5
cdr3_nt: TGTGCCGCAGGGCCCCTGCGGGCCAACGTCCTGACTTTC
cdr3_aa: CAAGPLRANVLTF

clone_size: NA
j_call: TRBJ1-4
d_call: TRBD1
v_call: TRBV5-1
cdr3_nt: TGCGCCAGCAGCTTGGGCGGGACAGTGAATGAAAAACTGTTTTTT
cdr3_aa: CASSLGGTVNEKLFF

clone_size: NA
j_call: TRBJ1-6
d_call: NA
v_call: TRBV11-2
cdr3_nt: TGTGCCAGCAGCTTTCGAGGAAATTCACCCCTCCACTTT
cdr3_aa: CASSFRGNSPLHF

clone_size: NA
j_call: TRBJ1-1
d_call: NA
v_call: TRBV27
cdr3_nt: TGTGCCAGCAGTTTATTATCAGCCCAGGCTGAAGCTTTCTTT
cdr3_aa: CASSLLSAQAEAFF

clone_size: NA
j_call: TRBJ1-1
d_call: TRBD1
v_call: TRBV2
cdr3_nt: TGTGCCAGCAACCCGGGACAGGGTCTGACTGAAGCTTTCTTT
cdr3_aa: CASNPGQGLTEAFF

clone_size: NA
j_call: TRBJ1-1
d_call: NA
v_call: TRBV5-5
cdr3_nt: TGTGCCAGCAGCTTATATTCCGGTGCTGAAGCTTTCTTT
cdr3_aa: CASSLYSGAEAFF

clone_size: NA
j_call: TRBJ1-5
d_call: TRBD1
v_call: TRBV6-6
cdr3_nt: TGTGCCAGCAGATTAGACAGGGGGCTTGAGCAGCCCCAGCATTTT
cdr3_aa: CASRLDRGLEQPQHF

clone_size: NA
j_call: TRBJ1-3
d_call: NA
v_call: TRBV5-6
cdr3_nt: TGTGCCAGCAGCTTGGTAGCAGCTATAAGTCAGCCCTTTGGAAACACCATATATTTT
cdr3_aa: CASSLVAAISQPFGNTIYF

clone_size: NA
j_call: TRBJ1-3
d_call: NA
v_call: TRBV4-1
cdr3_nt: TGCGCCAGCAGCCAAGAACTCTACTCTGGAAACACCATATATTTT
cdr3_aa: CASSQELYSGNTIYF

clone_size: NA
j_call: TRBJ2-5
d_call: NA
v_call: TRBV7-2
cdr3_nt: TGTGCCAGCAGCCCCGTCTGGGGGCCAGAGACCCAGTACTTC
cdr3_aa: CASSPVWGPETQYF

clone_size: NA
j_call: TRBJ1-1
d_call: NA
v_call: TRBV7-9
cdr3_nt: TGTGCCAGCAGCGTAGAGGGTGGCGGAGCTTTCTTT
cdr3_aa: CASSVEGGGAFF

clone_size: once
j_call: TRBJ1-4
d_call: NA
v_call: TRBV7-3
cdr3_nt: TGTGCCAGCAGCTTAAACCCTGCGGAAAAACTGTTTTTT
cdr3_aa: CASSLNPAEKLFF

clone_size: NA
j_call: TRBJ1-2
d_call: NA
v_call: TRBV5-8
cdr3_nt: TGTGCCAGCAGCCAGACGGGACCTTATGGCTACACCTTC
cdr3_aa: CASSQTGPYGYTF

clone_size: NA
j_call: TRBJ1-1
d_call: NA
v_call: TRBV3-1/TRBV3-2
cdr3_nt: TGTGCCAGCAGCCAAGCGGGAAGGGGAGCTTTCTTT
cdr3_aa: CASSQAGRGAFF

clone_size: NA
j_call: TRBJ2-2
d_call: NA
v_call: TRBV6-5
cdr3_nt: TGTGCCAGCAGTAAGAACACCGGGGAGCTGTTTTTT
cdr3_aa: CASSKNTGELFF

clone_size: few
j_call: TRBJ1-4
d_call: NA
v_call: TRBV2
cdr3_nt: TGTGCCAGCACCGGGGCAGCCTTCGAAAAACTGTTTTTT
cdr3_aa: CASTGAAFEKLFF

clone_size: NA
j_call: TRBJ2-7
d_call: NA
v_call: TRBV18
cdr3_nt: TGTGCCAGCTCACCGAACTACGAGCAGTACTTC
cdr3_aa: CASSPNYEQYF

clone_size: NA
j_call: TRBJ2-5
d_call: NA
v_call: TRBV3-1/TRBV3-2
cdr3_nt: TGTGCCAGCAGCCCCAAGAACTGGGGGGAGACCCAGTACTTC
cdr3_aa: CASSPKNWGETQYF

clone_size: once
j_call: TRBJ1-1
d_call: NA
v_call: TRBV6-5
cdr3_nt: TGTGCCAGCAGTCCCACGGGGAGGGGGTCGACTGAAGCTTTCTTT
cdr3_aa: CASSPTGRGSTEAFF

clone_size: NA
j_call: TRBJ2-7
d_call: NA
v_call: TRBV7-2
cdr3_nt: TGTGCCAGCAGCTTAACCCAGACAAACCCATTCTACGAGCAGTACTTC
cdr3_aa: CASSLTQTNPFYEQYF

clone_size: NA
j_call: TRBJ1-1
d_call: NA
v_call: TRBV6-5
cdr3_nt: TGTGCCAGCGGGGCGGGGGGGCACGGGGCTGAAGCTTTCTTT
cdr3_aa: CASGAGGHGAEAFF